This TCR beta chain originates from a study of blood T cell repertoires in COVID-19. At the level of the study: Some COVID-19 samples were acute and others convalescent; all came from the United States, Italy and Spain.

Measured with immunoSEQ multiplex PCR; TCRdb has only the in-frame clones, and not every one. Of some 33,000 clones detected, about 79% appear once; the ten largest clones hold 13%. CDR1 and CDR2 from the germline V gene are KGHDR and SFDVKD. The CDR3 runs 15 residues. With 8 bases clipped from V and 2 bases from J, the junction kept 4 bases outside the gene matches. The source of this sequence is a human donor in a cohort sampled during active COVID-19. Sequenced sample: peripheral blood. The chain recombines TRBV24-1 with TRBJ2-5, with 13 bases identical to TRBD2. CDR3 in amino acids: CATTGTSGAQETQYF. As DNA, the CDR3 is TGTGCCACCACCGGGACTAGCGGGGCTCAAGAGACCCAGTACTTC.